This TCR beta chain came from a study of T-cell memory formation after mild COVID-19. Study outcomes and limitations: Pre-infection memory carried some responding clones, suggesting that cross-reactive memory joined.

CDR3 size: 13 residues. From germline, CDR1 is LNHDA and CDR2 SQIVND (reference sequence). For this clonotype: Its target is unknown. Germline is not matched at one junction end, which may reflect a read error.

TCRdb re-analysed the 5' RACE reads in MiXCR, keeping a single row per CDR3 protein. The table lists hundreds of thousands of distinct CDR3 sequences, about 22% of them singletons. This sequence joins TRBV19 and TRBJ2-5; 10 nucleotides align to TRBD2. The sequence came from an adult woman who had mild COVID-19 (a few samples of this study predate the infection). Cell type and time point are not known. Sequences were obtained from PBMCs or a T cell subset sorted from them (not recorded which). The CDR3 loop reads CASRPRLAGALGF. The DNA for the CDR3 is TGTGCCAGTAGGCCCCGGCTAGCGGGGGCCCTAGGCTTC.